This T cell receptor beta chain came from a study of blood T cells in healthy people across ages. V was trimmed by 1 base and J by 0 bases, leaving 12 bases between them. The length of the CDR3 is 16 residues. The germline V gene has CDR1 SGHTA and CDR2 FQGNSA. Primed by a sample-barcoded 5' primer and a J-beta primer mix, a second PCR proceeded for roughly 7 to 11 cycles. Each CDR3 protein gets one entry after TCRdb re-called the 5' RACE reads with MiXCR. The data contain some 1,500,000 distinct CDR3 sequences, less than 45% of them singletons. Caucasian, healthy and from Russia, the donors were aged between about 6 and 100. Donors gave roughly 10 milliliters of peripheral blood apiece. Isolation yielded PBMCs, at least 6.5 million per sample, in every case. Per individual sample, total RNA of at least 6 micrograms was extracted.

The chain carries TRBV7-2 and TRBJ1-1, with D possibly matching TRBD1 (5 bases). Sequenced material: blood. This TCR came from a woman between 18 and 30 years old in good health. DNA of the CDR3: TGTGCCAGCAGCTTAGGAGATGCAGGGATGAACACTGAAGCTTTCTTT. It codes for CASSLGDAGMNTEAFF.